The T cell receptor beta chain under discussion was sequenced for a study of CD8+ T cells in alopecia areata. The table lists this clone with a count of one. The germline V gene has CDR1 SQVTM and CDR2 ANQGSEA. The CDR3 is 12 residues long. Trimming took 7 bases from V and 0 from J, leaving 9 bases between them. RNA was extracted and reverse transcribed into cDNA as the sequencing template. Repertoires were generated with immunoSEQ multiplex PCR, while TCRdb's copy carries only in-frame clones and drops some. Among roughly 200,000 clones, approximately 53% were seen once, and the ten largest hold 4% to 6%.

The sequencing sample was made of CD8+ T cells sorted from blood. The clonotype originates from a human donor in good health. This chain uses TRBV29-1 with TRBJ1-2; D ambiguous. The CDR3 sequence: CSGAHANYGYTF. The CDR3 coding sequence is TGCAGCGGGGCCCACGCTAACTATGGCTACACCTTC.